This T cell receptor (beta chain) was sequenced in a study of blood T cell repertoires in COVID-19. Across the study: From the United States, Italy and Spain came samples of acute and convalescent COVID-19.

In this sample, this clone turned up once. The assay was immunoSEQ multiplex PCR, and TCRdb's table has in-frame clones only and misses some. The data hold 370,000 or so clones, with roughly 80% observed a single time. Material for sequencing was peripheral blood. The sequence came from a human donor with acute or convalescent COVID-19. The donor label of this sample is uncertain.

The CDR3 region has the DNA TGTGCCAGCAGCTACCAGTGGGGGGGCCGGGAGACCCAGTACTTC. This codes for CASSYQWGGRETQYF. The genes are TRBV7-2 and TRBJ2-5; D may be TRBD2 (7 bases). V lost 4 bases and J 5 bases, leaving 17 bases between the germline ends. Germline assignment: CDR1 SGHTA and CDR2 FQGNSA. The CDR3 runs 15 residues.